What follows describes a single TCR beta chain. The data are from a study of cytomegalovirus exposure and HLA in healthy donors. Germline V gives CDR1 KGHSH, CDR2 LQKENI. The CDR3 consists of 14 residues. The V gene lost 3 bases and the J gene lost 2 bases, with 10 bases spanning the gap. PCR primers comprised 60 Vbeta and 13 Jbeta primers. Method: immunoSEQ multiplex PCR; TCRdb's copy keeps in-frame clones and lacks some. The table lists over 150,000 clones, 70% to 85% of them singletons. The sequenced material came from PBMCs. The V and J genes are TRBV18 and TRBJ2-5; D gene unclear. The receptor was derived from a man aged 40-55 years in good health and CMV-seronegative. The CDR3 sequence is CASSPTNKQETQYF. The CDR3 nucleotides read TGTGCCAGCTCACCGACAAACAAACAAGAGACCCAGTACTTC.